These 27 T cell receptor beta chains came from one sample sequenced in a study of shared clonotypes between healthy human individuals. Generated by immunoSEQ multiplex PCR, the TCRdb table keeps only in-frame clones and is missing some. This table holds about 640,000 clones, roughly 78% found once. Material: memory CD4+ T cells sorted from blood. Subset of the sample: CD45RA-negative fraction. Every receptor here comes from a woman in her thirties in good health.

The genes are TRBV6-5 and TRBJ2-1; the D gene is possibly TRBD2 (6 bases). The germline V gene has CDR1 MNHEY and CDR2 SVGAGI. The CDR3 extends over 16 amino acids. Trimming shortened V by 1 base and J by 4 bases, and 14 bases separated the two germline ends. This CDR3 is CASSYFRLEGYNEQFF. CDR3 in DNA: TGTGCCAGCAGTTACTTTCGACTAGAGGGGTACAATGAGCAGTTCTTC.

Details on this clone: Other DNA sequences in this specimen translate into the identical CDR3. The chain carries TRBV29-1 and TRBJ2-1; D possibly corresponds to TRBD2 (6 bases). The CDR3 contains 10 residues. Germline lookup yields CDR1 SQVTM and CDR2 ANQGSEA. V lost 7 bases and J 8 bases, leaving 9 bases between the germline ends. The CDR3 spells CSGGGHEQFF. In nucleotides, the CDR3 is TGCAGCGGGGGAGGACATGAGCAGTTCTTC.

This clone was observed once. This sequence joins TRBV7-2 and TRBJ2-7; possible D gene TRBD2, 6 bases. There are 15 residues in the CDR3. Germline V gives CDR1 SGHTA, CDR2 FQGNSA. Trimming pared 4 bases from V and 2 bases from J, leaving 15 bases between. CDR3 sequence (DNA): TGTGCCAGCAGCTGGGGTAGCGGCACTCCCTACGAGCAGTACTTC. It yields the protein CASSWGSGTPYEQYF.

The gene calls are TRBV4-1 and TRBJ2-1, with 13 bases lining up with TRBD2. The CDR3 is 18 residues long. Trimming removed 0 bases from V and 3 bases from J; junction bases left unmatched: 5. CDR1 and CDR2 (germline): MGHRA, YSYEKL. CDR3 loop: CASSQERGLAGSYNEQFF. Written as DNA, the CDR3 is TGCGCCAGCAGCCAAGAAAGGGGACTAGCGGGAAGCTACAATGAGCAGTTCTTC.

The chain couples TRBV7-3 to TRBJ2-7, with D possibly TRBD1 on 5 matching bases. Trimming removed 5 bases at V and 6 bases at J, with 14 bases between. The CDR3 consists of 13 residues. CDR1 and CDR2 (germline): SGHTA, FQGTGA. The CDR3 DNA is TGTGCCAGCAGCCCAAAGACAGCTGGCGAGCAGTACTTC. Translating it yields CASSPKTAGEQYF. The variable domain in full, completed from reference TRBV7-3 and TRBJ2-7, reads GAGVSQTPSNKVTEKGKYVELRCDPISGHTALYWYRQSLGQGPEFLIYFQGTGAADDSGLPNDRFFAVRPEGSVSTLKIQRTERGDSAVYLCASSPKTAGEQYFGPGTRLTVT.

This chain joins TRBV10-3 and TRBJ1-1; D call uncertain. Trimming stripped 4 bases from V and 1 base from J, with 10 bases between. Per the germline V gene, CDR1 is ENHRY and CDR2 is SYGVKD. The length of the CDR3 is 14 residues. The CDR3 bases are TGTGCCATCAGTGTAGGGAGAGGGAACACTGAAGCTTTCTTT. This codes for CAISVGRGNTEAFF.

Relative to its sample, this clone is medium-sized (0.01 to 0.1%). The rearrangement uses TRBV10-1 and TRBJ2-3; D is unclear. The ends were cut back, 5 bases at V and 0 bases at J, with 15 bases in the middle. The CDR3 totals 16 residues. The germline CDR1 and CDR2 sequences are WNHNN and SYGVQD (reference sequence). The CDR3 spells CASSPSGRGSTDTQYF. The CDR3 nucleotides read TGCGCCAGCAGTCCGAGTGGGCGAGGTAGCACAGATACGCAGTATTTT.

This clone was observed once. V gene TRBV5-1 combines with J gene TRBJ2-5; 12 bases align to TRBD2. The CDR3 runs to 16 residues. CDR1 and CDR2 (germline): SGHRS, YFSETQ. The V and J ends lost 2 bases and 2 bases, in that order; junction bases with no gene match: 4. The CDR3 here is CASSFGLAGWQETQYF. The CDR3 bases are TGCGCCAGCAGCTTCGGACTAGCGGGATGGCAAGAGACCCAGTACTTC.

V is TRBV6-4 and J is TRBJ1-3, with D unresolved. The CDR3 extends over 15 amino acids. V was shortened by 0 bases and J by 0 bases, with 6 bases between the two germline ends. CDR1 is MRHNA, CDR2 SNTAGT, per germline. CDR3 region: CASSDSAGSGNTIYF. The CDR3 nucleotides read TGTGCCAGCAGTGACTCCGCAGGCTCTGGAAACACCATATATTTT.

The CDR3 region has the DNA TGCGCCAGCAGCCGCGGACCGCTTAATGAAAAACTGTTTTTT. This codes for CASSRGPLNEKLFF. This chain connects TRBV4-1 to TRBJ1-4; no clear D gene. CDR1 is MGHRA and CDR2 is YSYEKL in the germline V gene. This CDR3 has 14 residues. V was pared by 4 bases and J by 4 bases, with 10 bases between.

The chain recombines TRBV29-1 with TRBJ2-3; either TRBD1 or TRBD2 may supply D (5 bases each). V gave up 6 bases and J gave up 1 base, with 8 bases separating them. This CDR3 is 12 amino acids long. Germline-derived CDR1 and CDR2 are SQVTM and ANQGSEA. CDR3 amino acids: CSVVGGTDTQYF. The CDR3, as DNA: TGCAGCGTGGTGGGGGGCACAGATACGCAGTATTTT.

This clone has just a few counts. The V and J genes are TRBV7-6 and TRBJ2-7; 7 bases map to TRBD2. V lost 1 base and J lost 9; bases outside the gene matches: 15. The CDR3 consists of 16 residues. The V gene's germline CDR1 is SGHVS and CDR2 FNYEAQ. The CDR3 protein is CASSLDSSGYGTMQYF. CDR3 nucleotide sequence: TGTGCCAGCAGCTTAGATAGTAGCGGGTACGGGACGATGCAGTACTTC.

This clone was counted a few times. V and J are TRBV7-7 and TRBJ2-1, with TRBD2 matching over 9 bases. The CDR3 consists of 15 residues. The V and J ends lost 5 bases and 7 bases, in that order; junction bases with no gene match: 9. CDR1 and CDR2 (germline): SSHAT, FNYEAQ (reference sequence). The CDR3 region has the DNA TGTGCCAGCAGCCCTTATGCGGGAGGGGAAAATGAGCAGTTCTTC. This translates into CASSPYAGGENEQFF.

This clone came up once. The V gene is TRBV28, the J gene TRBJ2-7; D remains ambiguous. The CDR3 is 11 amino acids. V was shortened by 6 bases and J by 8 bases, with 11 bases between the two germline ends. Germline CDR1 and CDR2: MDHEN and SYDVKM. This chain's CDR3 is CASSSPEKQYF. CDR3 in DNA: TGTGCCAGCAGCTCCCCAGAGAAGCAGTACTTC.

DNA of the CDR3: TGTGCCAGCAGCTTATACCTCCAGGGACTAGGCTCCTACAATGAGCAGTTCTTC. Its protein is CASSLYLQGLGSYNEQFF. The chain employs TRBV7-9 and TRBJ2-1; 8 bases agree with TRBD2. The CDR3 totals 18 residues. CDR1 and CDR2 (germline): SEHNR, FQNEAQ (reference sequence). V shed 2 bases, J shed 0 bases, and the junction held 9 bases outside the gene matches.

This rearrangement joins TRBV9 to TRBJ2-3; D remains unclear. The CDR3 has 17 residues. The germline CDR1 and CDR2 sequences are SGDLS and YYNGEE. Between the trimmed V and J ends, which lost 0 bases and 2 bases, there was a span of 16 bases. This chain's CDR3 is CASSVAVGRAITDTQYF. The CDR3 DNA reads as TGTGCCAGCAGCGTAGCCGTTGGTAGGGCTATCACAGATACGCAGTATTTT.

The rearrangement links TRBV5-1 to TRBJ1-4; 10 bases are a match to TRBD1. The CDR3 runs 17 residues. The trim removed 2 bases at V and 5 bases at J, leaving 9 bases unmatched. In germline, CDR1 is SGHRS, CDR2 YFSETQ. CDR3 amino acids: CASSFGDRGQFNEKLFF. The CDR3 coding sequence is TGCGCCAGCAGCTTCGGGGACAGGGGACAATTCAATGAAAAACTGTTTTTT.

This rearrangement joins TRBV4-1 to TRBJ2-1; 8 bases are a match to TRBD1. The V gene's germline CDR1 is MGHRA and CDR2 YSYEKL. CDR3 size: 15 residues. Trimming took 3 bases from V and 8 from J; bases not matched to a gene: 9. The CDR3 DNA is TGCGCCAGCAGCCAGGAAGGGGACAGGCGATATGAGCAGTTCTTC. This translates into CASSQEGDRRYEQFF.

The chain uses TRBV25-1 and TRBJ2-2; D unclear. This CDR3 is built from 17 residues. The V end was cut by 0 bases, the J end by 5 bases, with 16 bases between. Germline CDR1 and CDR2: MGHDK and SYGVNS. CDR3: CASSEYPHPHLTGELFF. In DNA, the CDR3 is TGTGCCAGCAGTGAATATCCTCATCCCCACTTGACCGGGGAGCTGTTTTTT.

This chain links TRBV10-3 with TRBJ2-7; the D is unclear. The V gene's germline CDR1 is ENHRY and CDR2 SYGVKD. The CDR3 has 11 amino acids. Trimming left V 6 bases short and J 5 bases short, with 8 bases between. The CDR3 here is CAIRRKDEQYF. CDR3 nucleotide sequence: TGTGCCATCAGACGGAAAGACGAGCAGTACTTC.

V gene TRBV25-1 combines with J gene TRBJ2-5; no reliable D call. The J call is uncertain, as TRBJ2-7 better fits the DNA end. This CDR3 has 13 amino acids. Germline loops: CDR1 MGHDK, CDR2 SYGVNS. The CDR3 here is CASSEASPYEQYF. The CDR3 region has the DNA TGTGCCAGCAGTGAGGCTAGTCCCTACGAGCAGTACTTC.

The chain employs TRBV6-5 and TRBJ2-2; D remains unclear. CDR3 length equals 12 residues. Germline V lookup: CDR1 MNHEY, CDR2 SVGAGI. V was trimmed by 5 bases and J by 4 bases, leaving 5 bases between them. CDR3 bases: TGTGCCAGCAGTCGGACCACCGGGGAGCTGTTTTTT. The encoded protein is CASSRTTGELFF.

The gene calls are TRBV5-4 and TRBJ1-2, with D unresolved. Germline assignment: CDR1 SGHNT and CDR2 YYREEE (reference sequence). Trimming left V 1 base short and J 5 bases short, with 6 bases between. The CDR3 has 12 amino acids. The CDR3 protein is CASSLSLYGYTF. The CDR3 coding sequence is TGTGCCAGCAGCTTGTCCCTTTATGGCTACACCTTC.

The chain has TRBV5-1 and TRBJ2-1; D possibly corresponds to TRBD2 (6 bases). Looked up from germline, CDR1 is SGHRS and CDR2 is YFSETQ. The CDR3 sequence is 13 residues long. V was cut by 4 bases and J by 9 bases, with 14 bases left in between. The CDR3 DNA reads as TGCGCCAGCAGCGGAAACCCTAGCGCTGAGCAGTTCTTC. Translation gives CASSGNPSAEQFF.

This rearrangement joins TRBV4-2 to TRBJ2-7, with 9 bases lining up with TRBD1. Germline V gives CDR1 LGHNA, CDR2 YNFKEQ. CDR3 length: 15 amino acids. The V and J ends lost 4 bases and 3 bases, in that order; junction bases with no gene match: 7. CDR3 sequence reads: CASSPPGTGFYEQYF. The DNA for the CDR3 is TGTGCCAGCAGCCCCCCCGGGACAGGGTTCTACGAGCAGTACTTC.

The chain links TRBV27 to TRBJ2-5; D unclear. Germline V CDR1 and CDR2: MNHEY, SMNVEV (reference sequence). The CDR3 is 13 residues long. V was clipped by 2 bases and J by 6 bases, with 10 bases between them. CDR3 protein: CASSLVGRKTQYF. Written as DNA, the CDR3 is TGTGCCAGCAGTTTAGTGGGTCGGAAGACCCAGTACTTC.

J is TRBJ1-5 and V is TRBV28, with D possibly being TRBD1 (5 bases). The CDR3 length is 19 residues. Trimming cost V 3 bases and J 2 bases, with 23 bases left between them. Germline V gene data show CDR1 as MDHEN and CDR2 as SYDVKM. The CDR3 region has the DNA TGTGCCAGCAGTTTCCCCACATTAGATGGAGGGGTGCGCAATCAGCCCCAGCATTTT. Amino acid sequence: CASSFPTLDGGVRNQPQHF.